The present entry profiles one T cell receptor beta chain with its context. Its specificity is unknown. This entry comes from a study of cytomegalovirus exposure and HLA in healthy donors. Whole-study results and caveats: In a later analysis, TCR beta V- and J-gene trimming showed a link to a missense DCLRE1C variant. It was likely that a cluster of highly shared sequence variants was a sequencing artifact. In a later analysis, compared with equally common non-associated chains, HLA-associated beta chains were more expanded.

Germline lookup yields CDR1 MGHRA and CDR2 YSYEKL. The ends lost 5 bases at V and 5 bases at J; junction bases unmatched: 11. This CDR3 is built from 16 residues. PCR used 60 Vbeta primers and 13 Jbeta primers. Only in-frame clones appear in the TCRdb table, and some are missing; sequencing was by immunoSEQ multiplex PCR. The repertoire has under 150,000 clones, about three quarters of them found once; the top ten carry 1.5%. This TCR came from a woman younger than 35 in good health and CMV-seronegative. Sequenced sample: PBMCs. This chain uses TRBV4-1 with TRBJ1-1, with TRBD1 identical over 10 bases. The CDR3 DNA reads as TGCGCCAGCAGCGGTAGGGACAGGGGAAGGGGAACTGAAGCTTTCTTT. Amino acids: CASSGRDRGRGTEAFF.